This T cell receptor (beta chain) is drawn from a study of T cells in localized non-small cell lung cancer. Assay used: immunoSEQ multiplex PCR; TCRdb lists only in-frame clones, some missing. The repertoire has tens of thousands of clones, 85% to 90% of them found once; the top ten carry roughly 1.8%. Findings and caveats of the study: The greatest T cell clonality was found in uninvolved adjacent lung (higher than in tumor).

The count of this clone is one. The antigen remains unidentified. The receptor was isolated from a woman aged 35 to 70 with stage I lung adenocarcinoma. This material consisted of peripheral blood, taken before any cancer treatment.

CDR3 protein: CASSPSQTGKNTEAFF. The CDR3 DNA follows: TGTGCCAGCAGCCCGTCCCAGACAGGGAAGAACACTGAAGCTTTCTTT. The gene calls are TRBV6-6 and TRBJ1-1; 7 positions match TRBD1. Germline V gene sequence: CDR1 MNHNY, CDR2 SVGAGI (reference sequence). The CDR3 covers 16 residues. J gave up 1 base and V 6 bases, and 11 bases lay outside the gene matches.